This T cell receptor beta chain was retrieved from a study of cytomegalovirus exposure and HLA in healthy donors. The trim removed 5 bases at V and 1 base at J, leaving 10 bases unmatched. This CDR3 spans 17 amino acids. Germline CDR1 and CDR2: LNHNV and YYDKDF (reference sequence). The PCR employed 60 Vbeta primers together with 13 Jbeta primers. Method: immunoSEQ multiplex PCR; TCRdb's copy keeps in-frame clones and lacks some. This table holds about 180,000 clones, roughly 80% found once. The V call is TRBV15, the J call TRBJ2-3; 9 nucleotides agree with TRBD2. The sequencing sample was made of PBMCs. The clonotype was recovered from a girl aged 10 to 17 in good health and CMV-seropositive. CDR3 sequence reads: CATSRTLSGRGTDTQYF. In DNA form, the CDR3 reads TGTGCCACCAGCCGAACCCTTAGCGGGAGAGGCACAGATACGCAGTATTTT.